The TCR beta chain under discussion was sequenced for a study of cytomegalovirus exposure and HLA in healthy donors. Notes on the study in general: Later on, an analysis tied approximately 17,000 TCR beta sequences to HLA alleles at 0.05 false discovery rate.

As concerns this clone: Its matching antigen is unknown.

V dropped 6 bases and J dropped 1; count of bases not matched to a gene: 11. Per the germline V gene, CDR1 is MNHEY and CDR2 is SMNVEV (reference sequence). The CDR3 has 17 amino acids. PCR amplification relied on 60 Vbeta primers (plus 13 Jbeta primers). Assay used: immunoSEQ multiplex PCR; TCRdb lists only in-frame clones, some missing. The data hold under 150,000 clones, with 81% observed a single time. The sequenced sample consisted of PBMCs. The sequence was collected from a woman aged 40 to 49 in good health and CMV-seropositive. The V and J genes are TRBV27 and TRBJ1-5; TRBD1 matches 8 bases. CDR3: CASSPRAGGTSNQPQHF. The DNA for the CDR3 is TGTGCCAGCAGCCCTCGGGCAGGGGGCACGAGCAATCAGCCCCAGCATTTT.